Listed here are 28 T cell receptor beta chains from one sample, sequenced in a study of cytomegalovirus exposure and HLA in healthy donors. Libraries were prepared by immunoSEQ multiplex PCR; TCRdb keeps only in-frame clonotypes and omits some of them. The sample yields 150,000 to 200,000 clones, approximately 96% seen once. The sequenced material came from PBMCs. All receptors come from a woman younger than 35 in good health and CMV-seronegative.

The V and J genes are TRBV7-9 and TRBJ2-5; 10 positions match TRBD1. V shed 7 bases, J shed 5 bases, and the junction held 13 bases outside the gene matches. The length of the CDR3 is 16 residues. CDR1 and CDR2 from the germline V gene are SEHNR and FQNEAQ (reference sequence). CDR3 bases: TGTGCCAGCAACCCCGAGGGACAGGGGATGGAGGAGACCCAGTACTTC. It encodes CASNPEGQGMEETQYF.

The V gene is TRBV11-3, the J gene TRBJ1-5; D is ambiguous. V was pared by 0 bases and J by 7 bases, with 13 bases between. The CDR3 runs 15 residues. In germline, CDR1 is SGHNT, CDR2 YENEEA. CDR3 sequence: CASSLDGLNEQPQHF. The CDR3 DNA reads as TGTGCCAGCAGCTTAGATGGGCTGAATGAGCAGCCCCAGCATTTT.

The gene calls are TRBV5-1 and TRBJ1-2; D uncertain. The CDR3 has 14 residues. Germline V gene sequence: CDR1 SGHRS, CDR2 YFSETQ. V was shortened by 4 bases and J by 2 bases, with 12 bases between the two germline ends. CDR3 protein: CASSPLSPNYGYTF. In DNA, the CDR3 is TGCGCCAGCAGCCCCCTCAGTCCCAACTATGGCTACACCTTC.

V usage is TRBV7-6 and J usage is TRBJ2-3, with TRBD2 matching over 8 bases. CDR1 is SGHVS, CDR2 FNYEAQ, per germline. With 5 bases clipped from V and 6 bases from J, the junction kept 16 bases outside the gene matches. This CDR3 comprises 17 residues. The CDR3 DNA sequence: TGTGCCAGCAGCCAGCGGCCGGGGGGGGCTTCGTCCGATACGCAGTATTTT. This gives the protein CASSQRPGGASSDTQYF.

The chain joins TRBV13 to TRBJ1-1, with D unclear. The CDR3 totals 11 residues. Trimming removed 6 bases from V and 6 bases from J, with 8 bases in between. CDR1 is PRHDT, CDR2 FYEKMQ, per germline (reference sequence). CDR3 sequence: CASRSLAEAFF. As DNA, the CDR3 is TGTGCCAGCAGGAGCCTAGCTGAAGCTTTCTTT.

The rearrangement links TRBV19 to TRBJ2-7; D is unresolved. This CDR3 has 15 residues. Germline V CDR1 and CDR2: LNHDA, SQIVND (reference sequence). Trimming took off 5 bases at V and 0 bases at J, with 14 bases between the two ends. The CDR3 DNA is TGTGCCAGTAGTGTAACGGTCCTGAGCTCCTACGAGCAGTACTTC. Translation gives CASSVTVLSSYEQYF. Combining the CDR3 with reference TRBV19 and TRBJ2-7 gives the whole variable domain DGGITQSPKYLFRKEGQNVTLSCEQNLNHDAMYWYRQDPGQGLRLIYYSQIVNDFQKGDIAEGYSVSREKKESFPLTVTSAQKNPTAFYLCASSVTVLSSYEQYFGPGTRLTVT.

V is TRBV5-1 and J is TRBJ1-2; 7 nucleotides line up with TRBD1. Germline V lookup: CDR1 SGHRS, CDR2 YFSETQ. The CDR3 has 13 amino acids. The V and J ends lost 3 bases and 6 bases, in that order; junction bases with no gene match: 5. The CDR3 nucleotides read TGCGCCAGCAGCTACCGGGACAGTAATGGCTACACCTTC. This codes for CASSYRDSNGYTF.

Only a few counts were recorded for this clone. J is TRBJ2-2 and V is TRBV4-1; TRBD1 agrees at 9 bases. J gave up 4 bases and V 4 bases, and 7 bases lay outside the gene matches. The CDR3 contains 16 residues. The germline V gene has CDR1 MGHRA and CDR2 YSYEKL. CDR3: CASSPPGQGGTGELFF. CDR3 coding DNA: TGCGCCAGCAGCCCACCGGGACAGGGAGGCACCGGGGAGCTGTTTTTT.

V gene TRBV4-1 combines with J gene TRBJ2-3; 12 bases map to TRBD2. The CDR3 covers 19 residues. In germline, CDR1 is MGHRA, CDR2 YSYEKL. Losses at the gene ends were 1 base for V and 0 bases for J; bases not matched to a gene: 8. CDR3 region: CASSQAGLAGHPSTDTQYF. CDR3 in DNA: TGCGCCAGCAGCCAAGCAGGACTAGCGGGGCACCCTAGCACAGATACGCAGTATTTT.

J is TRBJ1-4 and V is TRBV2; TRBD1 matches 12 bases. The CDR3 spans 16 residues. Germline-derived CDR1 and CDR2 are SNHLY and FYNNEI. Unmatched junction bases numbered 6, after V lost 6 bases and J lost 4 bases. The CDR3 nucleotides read TGTGCCAGCAGCAGGGACAGGGGGCCCGGTAATGAAAAACTGTTTTTT. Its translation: CASSRDRGPGNEKLFF.

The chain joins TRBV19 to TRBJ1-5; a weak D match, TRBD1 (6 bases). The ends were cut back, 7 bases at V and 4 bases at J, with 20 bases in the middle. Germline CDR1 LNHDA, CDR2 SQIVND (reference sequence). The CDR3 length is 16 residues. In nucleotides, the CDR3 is TGTGCCAGTACTTCCCCCGGGGACACCTCTAATCAGCCCCAGCATTTT. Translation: CASTSPGDTSNQPQHF.

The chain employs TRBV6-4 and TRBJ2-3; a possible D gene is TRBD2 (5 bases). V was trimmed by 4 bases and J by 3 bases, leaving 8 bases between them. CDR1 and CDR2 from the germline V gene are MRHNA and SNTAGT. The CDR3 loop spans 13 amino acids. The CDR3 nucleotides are TGTGCCAGCAGTGTGGAGGAGACAGATACGCAGTATTTT. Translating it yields CASSVEETDTQYF.

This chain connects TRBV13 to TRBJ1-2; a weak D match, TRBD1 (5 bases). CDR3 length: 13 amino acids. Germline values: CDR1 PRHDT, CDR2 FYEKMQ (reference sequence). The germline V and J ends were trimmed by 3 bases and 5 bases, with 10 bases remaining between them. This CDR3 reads CASSFGGGYGYTF. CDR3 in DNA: TGTGCCAGCAGCTTCGGGGGGGGTTATGGCTACACCTTC.

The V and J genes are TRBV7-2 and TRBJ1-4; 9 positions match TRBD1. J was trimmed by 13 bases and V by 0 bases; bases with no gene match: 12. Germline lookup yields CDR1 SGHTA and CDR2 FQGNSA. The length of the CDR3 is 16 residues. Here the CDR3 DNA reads TGTGCCAGCAGCTTAGCCGCCGGGACAGGGACCTCCAGACTGTTTTTT. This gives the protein CASSLAAGTGTSRLFF.

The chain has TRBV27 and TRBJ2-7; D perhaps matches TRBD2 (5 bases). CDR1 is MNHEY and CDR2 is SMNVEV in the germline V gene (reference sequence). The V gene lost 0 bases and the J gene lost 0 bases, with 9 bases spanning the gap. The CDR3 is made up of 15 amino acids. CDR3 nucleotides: TGTGCCAGCAGTTTATCCCTACGGGGCTCCTACGAGCAGTACTTC. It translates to CASSLSLRGSYEQYF.

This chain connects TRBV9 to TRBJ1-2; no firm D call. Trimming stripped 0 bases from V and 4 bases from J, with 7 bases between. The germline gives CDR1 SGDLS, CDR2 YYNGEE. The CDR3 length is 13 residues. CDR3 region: CASSVGGGYGYTF. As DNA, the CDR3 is TGTGCCAGCAGCGTAGGAGGTGGCTATGGCTACACCTTC.

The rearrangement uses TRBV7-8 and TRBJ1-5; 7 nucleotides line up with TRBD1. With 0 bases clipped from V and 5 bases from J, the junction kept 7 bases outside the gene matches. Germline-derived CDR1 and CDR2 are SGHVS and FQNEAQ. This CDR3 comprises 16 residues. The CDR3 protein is CASSLARAGGYQPQHF. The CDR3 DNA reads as TGTGCCAGCAGCTTAGCGCGGGCAGGGGGGTATCAGCCCCAGCATTTT.

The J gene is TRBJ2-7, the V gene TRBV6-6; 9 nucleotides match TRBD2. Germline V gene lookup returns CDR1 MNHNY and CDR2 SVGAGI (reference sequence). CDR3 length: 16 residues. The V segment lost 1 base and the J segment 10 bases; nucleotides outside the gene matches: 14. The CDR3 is CASSYWVPSGASIQYF. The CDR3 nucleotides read TGTGCCAGCAGTTACTGGGTCCCTAGCGGGGCTAGCATCCAGTACTTC.

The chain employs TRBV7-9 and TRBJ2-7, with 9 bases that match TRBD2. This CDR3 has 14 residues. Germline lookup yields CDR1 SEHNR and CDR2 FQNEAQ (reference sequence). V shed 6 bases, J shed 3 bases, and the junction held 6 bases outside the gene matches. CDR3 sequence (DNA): TGTGCCAGCAGTTCTCTAGCGGGGAACTACGAGCAGTACTTC. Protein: CASSSLAGNYEQYF.

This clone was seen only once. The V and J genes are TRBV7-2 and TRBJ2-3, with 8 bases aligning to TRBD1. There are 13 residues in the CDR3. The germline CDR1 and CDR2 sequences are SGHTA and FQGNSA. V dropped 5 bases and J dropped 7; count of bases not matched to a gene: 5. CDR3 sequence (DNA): TGTGCCAGCAGCCGAGACAGGGGATATACGCAGTATTTT. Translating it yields CASSRDRGYTQYF.

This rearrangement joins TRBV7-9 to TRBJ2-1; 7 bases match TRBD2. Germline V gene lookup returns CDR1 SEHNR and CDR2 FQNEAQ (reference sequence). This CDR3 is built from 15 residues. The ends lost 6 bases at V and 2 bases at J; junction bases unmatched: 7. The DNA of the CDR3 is TGTGCCAGCAGTATACGGGGGGATCCCTACAATGAGCAGTTCTTC. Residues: CASSIRGDPYNEQFF.

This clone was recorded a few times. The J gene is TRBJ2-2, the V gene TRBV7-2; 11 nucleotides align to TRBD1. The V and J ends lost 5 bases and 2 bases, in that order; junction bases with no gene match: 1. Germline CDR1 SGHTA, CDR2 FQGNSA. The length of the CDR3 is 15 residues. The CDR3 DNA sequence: TGTGCCAGCAGCCGGACAGGGGGCAACACCGGGGAGCTGTTTTTT. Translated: CASSRTGGNTGELFF.

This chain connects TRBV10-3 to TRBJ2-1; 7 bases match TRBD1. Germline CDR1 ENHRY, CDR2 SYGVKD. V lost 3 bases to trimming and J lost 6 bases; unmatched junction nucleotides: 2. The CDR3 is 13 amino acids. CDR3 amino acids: CAISDRQGNEQFF. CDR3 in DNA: TGTGCCATCAGTGACCGACAGGGCAATGAGCAGTTCTTC.

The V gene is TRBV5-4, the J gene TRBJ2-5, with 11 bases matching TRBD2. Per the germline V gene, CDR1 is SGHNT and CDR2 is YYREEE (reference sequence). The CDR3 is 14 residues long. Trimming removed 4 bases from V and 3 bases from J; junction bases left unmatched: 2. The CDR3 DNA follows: TGTGCCAGCAGCCGGGGACTAGCGGAAGAGACCCAGTACTTC. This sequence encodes CASSRGLAEETQYF.

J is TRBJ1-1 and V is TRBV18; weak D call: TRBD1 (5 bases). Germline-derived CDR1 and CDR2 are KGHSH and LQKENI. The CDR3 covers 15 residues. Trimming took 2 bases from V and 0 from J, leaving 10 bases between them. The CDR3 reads CASSPISGVNTEAFF. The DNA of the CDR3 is TGTGCCAGCTCACCAATTTCGGGGGTGAACACTGAAGCTTTCTTT.

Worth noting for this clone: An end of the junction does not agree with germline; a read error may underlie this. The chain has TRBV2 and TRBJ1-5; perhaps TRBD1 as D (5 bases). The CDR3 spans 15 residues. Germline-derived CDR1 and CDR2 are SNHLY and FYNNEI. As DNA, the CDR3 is TGTGCCAGCAGCGCCGGAGGGGCCAGCAATCGGCCCCAGCATTTT. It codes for CASSAGGASNRPQHF.

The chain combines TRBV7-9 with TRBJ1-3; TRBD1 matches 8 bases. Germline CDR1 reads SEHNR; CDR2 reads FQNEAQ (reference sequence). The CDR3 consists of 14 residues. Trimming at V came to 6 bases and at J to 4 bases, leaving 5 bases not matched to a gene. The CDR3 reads CASRFDRGGNTIYF. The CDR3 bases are TGTGCCAGCAGATTTGACAGGGGAGGAAACACCATATATTTT.

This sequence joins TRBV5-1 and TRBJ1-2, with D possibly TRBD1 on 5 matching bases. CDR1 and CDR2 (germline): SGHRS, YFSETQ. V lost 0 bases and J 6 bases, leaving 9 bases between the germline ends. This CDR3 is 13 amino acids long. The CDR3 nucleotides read TGCGCCAGCAGCTTGGTGTCCAGGGATGGCTACACCTTC. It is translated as CASSLVSRDGYTF.